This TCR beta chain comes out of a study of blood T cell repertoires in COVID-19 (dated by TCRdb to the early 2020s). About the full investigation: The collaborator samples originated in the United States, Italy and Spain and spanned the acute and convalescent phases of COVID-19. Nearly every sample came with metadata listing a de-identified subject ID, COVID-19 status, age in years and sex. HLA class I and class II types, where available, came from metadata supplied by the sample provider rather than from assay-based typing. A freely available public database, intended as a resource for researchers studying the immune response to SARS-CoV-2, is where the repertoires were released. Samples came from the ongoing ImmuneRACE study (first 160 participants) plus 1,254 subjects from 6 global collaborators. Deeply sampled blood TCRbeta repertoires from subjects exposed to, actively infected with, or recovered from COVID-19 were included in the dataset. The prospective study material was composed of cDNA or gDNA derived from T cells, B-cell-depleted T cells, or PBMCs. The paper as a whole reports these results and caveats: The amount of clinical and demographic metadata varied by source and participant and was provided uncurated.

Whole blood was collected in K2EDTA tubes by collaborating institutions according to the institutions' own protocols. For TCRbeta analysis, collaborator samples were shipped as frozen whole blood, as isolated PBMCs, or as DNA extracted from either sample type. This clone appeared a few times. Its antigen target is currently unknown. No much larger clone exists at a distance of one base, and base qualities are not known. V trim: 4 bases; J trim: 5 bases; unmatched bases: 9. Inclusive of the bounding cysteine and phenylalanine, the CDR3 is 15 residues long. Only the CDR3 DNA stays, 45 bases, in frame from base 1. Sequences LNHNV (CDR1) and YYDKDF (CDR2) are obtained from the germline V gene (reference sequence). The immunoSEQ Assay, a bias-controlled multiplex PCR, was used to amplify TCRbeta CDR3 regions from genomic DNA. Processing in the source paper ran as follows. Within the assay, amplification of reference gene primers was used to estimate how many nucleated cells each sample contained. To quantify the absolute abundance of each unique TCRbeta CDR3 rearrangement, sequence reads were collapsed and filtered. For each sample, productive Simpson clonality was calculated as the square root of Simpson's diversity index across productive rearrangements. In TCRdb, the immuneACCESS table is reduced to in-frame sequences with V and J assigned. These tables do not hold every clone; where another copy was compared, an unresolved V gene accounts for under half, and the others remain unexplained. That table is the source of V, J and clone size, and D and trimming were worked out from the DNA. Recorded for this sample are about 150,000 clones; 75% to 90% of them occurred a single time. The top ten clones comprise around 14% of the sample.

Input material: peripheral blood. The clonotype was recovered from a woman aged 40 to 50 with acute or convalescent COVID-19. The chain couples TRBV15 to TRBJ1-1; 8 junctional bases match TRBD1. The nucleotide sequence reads TGTGCCACCAGCAAAAGGACAGGGTTAGGGACTGAAGCTTTCTTT. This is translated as CATSKRTGLGTEAFF.